A single sample is the source of the 12 T cell receptor beta chains below, sequenced in a study of CXCR3-negative and CXCR3-positive naive CD8 T cells. The TRB cDNA libraries were prepared by 5' RACE with UMI labels. From the 5' RACE reads, TCRdb lists one entry per CDR3 protein and no DNA. Recorded for this sample: nearly 110,000 distinct CDR3 sequences. Overall study results and limits: TRB CDR3 hydrophobicity was greater in CXCR3-positive naive cells than in CXCR3-negative naive cells.

No antigen has been identified for these receptors. The sequenced sample was naive CXCR3+ CD8+ T cells from blood. Subset noted: CD45RO-CCR7+CD27+CD95- naive CD8+ T cells expressing CXCR3 (TNR3+). These receptor sequences come from a human donor in good health. Some clones in this sample may be carry-over from other donors' samples.

The chain employs TRBV7-9 and TRBJ2-1; the D call from TCRdb, TRBD1, cannot be confirmed without DNA. The CDR3 covers 16 residues. Germline CDR1 SEHNR, CDR2 FQNEAQ (reference sequence). The CDR3 is CASSLEQGASYNEQFF. Full variable domain (remainder filled in from reference TRBV7-9 and TRBJ2-1): DTGVSQNPRHKITKRGQNVTFRCDPISEHNRLYWYRQTLGQGPEFLTYFQNEAQLEKSRLLSDRFSAERPKGSFSTLEIQRTEQGDSAMYLCASSLEQGASYNEQFFGPGTRLTVL.

This rearrangement joins TRBV5-8 to TRBJ2-5; TCRdb designates TRBD1, a call that cannot be tested without DNA. CDR3 length: 15 amino acids. The germline CDR1 and CDR2 sequences are SGHTS and YDEGEE. CDR3 sequence: CASSLLEGRQENQYF. Combining the CDR3 with reference TRBV5-8 and TRBJ2-5 gives the whole variable domain EAGVTQSPTHLIKTRGQQATLRCSPISGHTSVYWYQQALGLGLQFLLWYDEGEERNRGNFPPRFSGRQFPNYSSELNVNALELEDSALYLCASSLLEGRQENQYFGPGTRLLVL.

The chain employs TRBV20-1 and TRBJ2-7; TCRdb's D call of TRBD1 is untestable without DNA. The germline CDR1 and CDR2 sequences are DFQATT and SNEGSKA (reference sequence). CDR3 length equals 18 residues. The CDR3 sequence is CSARDGLAVGGDSYEQYF.

The chain uses TRBV7-9 and TRBJ2-1; TCRdb reports TRBD2, a call that lacks DNA to check it against. The germline V gene encodes CDR1 SEHNR and CDR2 FQNEAQ (reference sequence). This CDR3 is 15 amino acids long. The CDR3 loop reads CASSPGGAGGGEQFF.

This chain joins TRBV15 and TRBJ1-1; checking the TCRdb D call of TRBD1 is not possible without DNA. CDR1 is LNHNV, CDR2 YYDKDF, per germline (reference sequence). The length of the CDR3 is 13 residues. CDR3 region: CATSRVTGEGAFF.

The chain links TRBV5-1 to TRBJ2-7. The length of the CDR3 is 15 residues. In germline, CDR1 is SGHRS, CDR2 YFSETQ. CDR3 sequence reads: CASSLIDTDSYEQYF.

The chain has TRBV29-1 and TRBJ2-1; the TRBD1 assignment by TCRdb is unverifiable without DNA. Germline CDR1 reads SQVTM; CDR2 reads ANQGSEA. CDR3 length equals 13 residues. The CDR3 region is CSAHGAGANEQFF.

J is TRBJ2-7 and V is TRBV6-5; TCRdb's D gene call, TRBD1, goes unchecked for lack of DNA. This CDR3 is 14 amino acids long. Germline CDR1 MNHEY, CDR2 SVGAGI. The CDR3 is CASGSTGGVYEQYF.

The chain is built from TRBV9 and TRBJ1-1; with no DNA, the TCRdb D assignment of TRBD1 cannot be verified. The CDR3 extends over 16 amino acids. Germline CDR1 SGDLS, CDR2 YYNGEE. This CDR3 is CASSVEPGQGNTEAFF.

The chain employs TRBV24-1 and TRBJ2-3; the D gene TCRdb calls, TRBD1, cannot be checked with no DNA. Germline V CDR1 and CDR2: KGHDR, SFDVKD. This CDR3 has 14 residues. The CDR3 sequence: CATSETGAEDTQYF.

The gene calls are TRBV2 and TRBJ2-1; as DNA is missing, the TRBD1 call by TCRdb cannot be tested. The CDR3 sequence is 15 residues long. Germline V gene sequence: CDR1 SNHLY, CDR2 FYNNEI. CDR3 loop: CASSLAGASYNEQFF.

The chain couples TRBV28 to TRBJ2-7; there is no DNA to check the TCRdb D call of TRBD2. The germline CDR1 and CDR2 sequences are MDHEN and SYDVKM. This CDR3 is built from 17 residues. CDR3 protein: CASRTDGTGLAAYEQYF.